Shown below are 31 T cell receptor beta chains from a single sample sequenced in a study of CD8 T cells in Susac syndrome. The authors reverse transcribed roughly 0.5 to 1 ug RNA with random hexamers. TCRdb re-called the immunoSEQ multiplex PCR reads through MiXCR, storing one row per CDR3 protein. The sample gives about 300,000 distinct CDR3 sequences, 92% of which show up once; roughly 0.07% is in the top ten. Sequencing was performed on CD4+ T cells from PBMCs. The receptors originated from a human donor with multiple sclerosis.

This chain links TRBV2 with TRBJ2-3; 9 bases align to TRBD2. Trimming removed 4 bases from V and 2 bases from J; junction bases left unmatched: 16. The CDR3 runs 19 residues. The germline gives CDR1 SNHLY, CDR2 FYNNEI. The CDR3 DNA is TGTGCCAGCAGTGGGGGCCGCGGGGCTAGCGGGAAATACACAGATACGCAGTATTTT. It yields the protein CASSGGRGASGKYTDTQYF.

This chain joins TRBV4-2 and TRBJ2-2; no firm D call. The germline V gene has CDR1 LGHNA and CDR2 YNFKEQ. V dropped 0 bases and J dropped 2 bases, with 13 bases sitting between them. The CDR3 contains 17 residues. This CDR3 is CASSQDLNPPNTGELFF. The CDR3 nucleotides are TGTGCCAGCAGCCAAGATTTGAATCCTCCCAACACCGGGGAGCTGTTTTTT.

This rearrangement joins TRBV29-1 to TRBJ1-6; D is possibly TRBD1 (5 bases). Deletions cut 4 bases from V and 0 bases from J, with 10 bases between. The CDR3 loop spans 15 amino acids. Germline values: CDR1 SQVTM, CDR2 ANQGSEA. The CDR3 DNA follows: TGCAGCGTTGGGCCAGGGAGCTCCTATAATTCACCCCTCCACTTT. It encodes CSVGPGSSYNSPLHF. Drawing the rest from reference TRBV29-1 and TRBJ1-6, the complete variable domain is SAVISQKPSRDICQRGTSLTIQCQVDSQVTMMFWYRQQPGQSLTLIATANQGSEATYESGFVIDKFPISRPNLTFSTLTVSNMSPEDSSIYLCSVGPGSSYNSPLHFGNGTRLTVT.

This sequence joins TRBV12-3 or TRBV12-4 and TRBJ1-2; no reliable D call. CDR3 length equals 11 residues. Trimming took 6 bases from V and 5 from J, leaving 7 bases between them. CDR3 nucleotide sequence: TGTGCCAGCAGCCACCGGTATGGCTACACCTTC. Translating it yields CASSHRYGYTF.

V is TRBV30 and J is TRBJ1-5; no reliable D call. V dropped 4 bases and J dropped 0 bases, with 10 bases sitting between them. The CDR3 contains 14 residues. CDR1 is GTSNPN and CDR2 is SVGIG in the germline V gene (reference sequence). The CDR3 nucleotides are TGTGCCTGGAAAGAGGGAAATAGCAATCAGCCCCAGCATTTT. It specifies CAWKEGNSNQPQHF. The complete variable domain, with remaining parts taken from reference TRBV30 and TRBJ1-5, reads SQTIHQWPATLVQPVGSPLSLECTVEGTSNPNLYWYRQAAGRGLQLLFYSVGIGQISSEVPQNLSASRPQDRQFILSSKKLLLSDSGFYLCAWKEGNSNQPQHFGDGTRLSIL.

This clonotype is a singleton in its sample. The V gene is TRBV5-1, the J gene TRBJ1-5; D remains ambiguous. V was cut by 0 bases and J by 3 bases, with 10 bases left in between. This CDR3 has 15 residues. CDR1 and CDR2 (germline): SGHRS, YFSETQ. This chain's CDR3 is CASSLVGDLNQPQHF. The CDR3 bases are TGCGCCAGCAGCTTGGTTGGGGATCTCAATCAGCCCCAGCATTTT. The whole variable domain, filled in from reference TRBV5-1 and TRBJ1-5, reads KAGVTQTPRYLIKTRGQQVTLSCSPISGHRSVSWYQQTPGQGLQFLFEYFSETQRNKGNFPGRFSGRQFSNSRSEMNVSTLELGDSALYLCASSLVGDLNQPQHFGDGTRLSIL.

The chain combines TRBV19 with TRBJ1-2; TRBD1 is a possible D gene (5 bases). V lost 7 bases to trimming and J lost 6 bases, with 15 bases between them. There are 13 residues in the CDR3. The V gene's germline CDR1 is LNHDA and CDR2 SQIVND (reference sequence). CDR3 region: CASIGGGSNGYTF. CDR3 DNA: TGTGCCAGTATCGGGGGGGGGTCGAATGGCTACACCTTC.

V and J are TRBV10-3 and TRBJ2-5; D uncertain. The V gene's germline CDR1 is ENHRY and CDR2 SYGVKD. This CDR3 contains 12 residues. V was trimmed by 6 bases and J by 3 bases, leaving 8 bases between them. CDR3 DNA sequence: TGTGCCATCAGCGGGTTGGAAGAGACCCAGTACTTC. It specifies CAISGLEETQYF.

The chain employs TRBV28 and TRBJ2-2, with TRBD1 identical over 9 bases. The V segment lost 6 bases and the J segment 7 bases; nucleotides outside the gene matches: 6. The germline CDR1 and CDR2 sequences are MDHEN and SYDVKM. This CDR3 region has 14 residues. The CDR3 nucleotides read TGTGCCAGCAGAAAACAGGGGGCGGGCGGGGAGCTGTTTTTT. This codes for CASRKQGAGGELFF.

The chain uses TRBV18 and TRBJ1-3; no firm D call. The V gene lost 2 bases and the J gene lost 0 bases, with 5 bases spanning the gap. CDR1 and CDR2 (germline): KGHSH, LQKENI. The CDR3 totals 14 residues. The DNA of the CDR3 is TGTGCCAGCTCACCAAACGCCTCTGGAAACACCATATATTTT. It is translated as CASSPNASGNTIYF.

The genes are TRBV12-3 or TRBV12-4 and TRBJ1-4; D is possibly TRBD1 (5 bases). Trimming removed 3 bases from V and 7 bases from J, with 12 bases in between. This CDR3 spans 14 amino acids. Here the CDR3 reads CASSFSGESEKLFF. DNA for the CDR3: TGTGCCAGCAGTTTCTCGGGGGAGAGTGAAAAACTGTTTTTT.

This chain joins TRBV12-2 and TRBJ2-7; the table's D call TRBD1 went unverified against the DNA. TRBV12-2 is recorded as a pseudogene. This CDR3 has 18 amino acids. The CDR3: CASRLGAARGREDYEQYF. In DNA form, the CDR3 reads TGTGCAAGTCGCTTGGGGGCAGCCAGGGGGCGGGAAGACTACGAGCAGTACTTC.

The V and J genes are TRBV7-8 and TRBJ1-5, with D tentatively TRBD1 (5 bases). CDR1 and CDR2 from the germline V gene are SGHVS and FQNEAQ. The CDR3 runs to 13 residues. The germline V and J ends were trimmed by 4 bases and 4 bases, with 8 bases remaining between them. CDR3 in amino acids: CASSSQANQPQHF. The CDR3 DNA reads TGTGCCAGCAGCTCACAGGCTAATCAGCCCCAGCATTTT.

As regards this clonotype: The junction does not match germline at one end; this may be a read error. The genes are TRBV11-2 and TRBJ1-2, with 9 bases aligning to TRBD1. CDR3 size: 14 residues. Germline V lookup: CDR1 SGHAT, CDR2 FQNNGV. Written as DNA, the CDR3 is TGCGCCAGCAGCTTAACGAACAGGGGGCTAGGCTACACCTTC. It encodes CASSLTNRGLGYTF.

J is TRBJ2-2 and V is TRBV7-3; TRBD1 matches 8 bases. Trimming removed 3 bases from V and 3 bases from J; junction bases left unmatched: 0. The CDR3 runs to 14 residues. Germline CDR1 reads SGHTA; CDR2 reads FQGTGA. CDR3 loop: CASSLTGDTGELFF. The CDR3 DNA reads TGTGCCAGCAGCTTGACAGGGGACACCGGGGAGCTGTTTTTT.

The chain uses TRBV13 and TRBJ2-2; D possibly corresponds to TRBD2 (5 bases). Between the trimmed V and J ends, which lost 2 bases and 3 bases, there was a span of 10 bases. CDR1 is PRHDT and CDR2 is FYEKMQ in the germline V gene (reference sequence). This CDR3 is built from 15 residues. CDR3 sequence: CASSLRWRYTGELFF. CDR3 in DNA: TGTGCCAGCAGCTTACGTTGGAGGTACACCGGGGAGCTGTTTTTT.

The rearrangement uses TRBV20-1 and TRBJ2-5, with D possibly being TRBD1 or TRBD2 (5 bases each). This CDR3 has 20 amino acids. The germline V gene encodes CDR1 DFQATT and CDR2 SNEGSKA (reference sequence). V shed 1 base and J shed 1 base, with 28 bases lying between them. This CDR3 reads CSARAAPGTSLRGLQETQYF. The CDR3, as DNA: TGCAGTGCTAGAGCCGCTCCCGGGACCTCCCTAAGAGGGCTCCAAGAGACCCAGTACTTC.

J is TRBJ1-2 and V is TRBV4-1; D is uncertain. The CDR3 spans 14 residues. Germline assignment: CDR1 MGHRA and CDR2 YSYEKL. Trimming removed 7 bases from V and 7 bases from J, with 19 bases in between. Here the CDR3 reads CASTIYDRAGGYTF. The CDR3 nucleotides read TGCGCCAGCACCATCTACGACCGTGCGGGTGGCTACACCTTC.

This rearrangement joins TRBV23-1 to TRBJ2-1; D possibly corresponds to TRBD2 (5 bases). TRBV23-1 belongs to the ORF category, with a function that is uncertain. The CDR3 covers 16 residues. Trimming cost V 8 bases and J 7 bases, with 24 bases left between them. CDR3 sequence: CASAPTRTRGLNEQFF. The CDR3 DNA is TGCGCCAGCGCTCCAACCCGGACCCGGGGTCTAAATGAGCAGTTCTTC.

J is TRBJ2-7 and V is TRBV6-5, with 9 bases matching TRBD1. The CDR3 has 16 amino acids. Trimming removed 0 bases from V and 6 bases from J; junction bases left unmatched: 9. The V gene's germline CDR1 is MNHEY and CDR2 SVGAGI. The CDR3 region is CASSYSTPGQGTEQYF. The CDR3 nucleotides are TGTGCCAGCAGTTACTCGACACCGGGACAGGGAACCGAGCAGTACTTC.

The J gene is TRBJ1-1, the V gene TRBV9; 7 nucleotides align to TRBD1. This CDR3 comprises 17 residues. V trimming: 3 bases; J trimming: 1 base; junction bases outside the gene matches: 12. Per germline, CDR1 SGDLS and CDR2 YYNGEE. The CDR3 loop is CASSEGTDRAWNTEAFF. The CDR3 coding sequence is TGTGCCAGCAGCGAGGGGACCGACAGGGCCTGGAACACTGAAGCTTTCTTT.

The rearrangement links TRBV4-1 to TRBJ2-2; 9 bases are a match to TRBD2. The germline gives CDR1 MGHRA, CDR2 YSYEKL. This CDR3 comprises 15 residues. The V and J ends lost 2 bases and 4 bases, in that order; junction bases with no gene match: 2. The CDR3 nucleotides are TGCGCCAGCAGCCAAAGCGGGGGGCGCACCGGGGAGCTGTTTTTT. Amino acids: CASSQSGGRTGELFF.

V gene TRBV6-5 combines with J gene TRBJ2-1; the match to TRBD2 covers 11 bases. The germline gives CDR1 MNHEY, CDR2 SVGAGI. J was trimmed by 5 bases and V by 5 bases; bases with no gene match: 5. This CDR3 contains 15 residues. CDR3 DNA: TGTGCCAGCAGTCGGACTAGCGGGCTTCACAATGAGCAGTTCTTC. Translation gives CASSRTSGLHNEQFF.

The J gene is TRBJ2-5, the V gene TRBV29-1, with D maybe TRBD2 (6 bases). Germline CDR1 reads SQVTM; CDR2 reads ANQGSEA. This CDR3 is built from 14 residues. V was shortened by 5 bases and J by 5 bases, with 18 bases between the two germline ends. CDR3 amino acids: CSVRGILVVETQYF. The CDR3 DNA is TGCAGCGTTCGGGGGATATTGGTCGTCGAGACCCAGTACTTC.

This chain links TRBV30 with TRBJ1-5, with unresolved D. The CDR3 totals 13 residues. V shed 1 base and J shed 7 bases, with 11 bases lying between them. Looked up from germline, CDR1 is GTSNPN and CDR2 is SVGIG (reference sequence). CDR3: CAWSGHGPQPQHF. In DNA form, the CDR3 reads TGTGCCTGGAGTGGACATGGGCCGCAGCCCCAGCATTTT. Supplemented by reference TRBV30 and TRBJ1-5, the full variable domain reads SQTIHQWPATLVQPVGSPLSLECTVEGTSNPNLYWYRQAAGRGLQLLFYSVGIGQISSEVPQNLSASRPQDRQFILSSKKLLLSDSGFYLCAWSGHGPQPQHFGDGTRLSIL.

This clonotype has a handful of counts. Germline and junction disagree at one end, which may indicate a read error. The CDR3 loop is CASSLAGSYEQYF. The CDR3 DNA is TGTGCTAGCAGCTTAGCAGGCTCCTACGAGCAGTACTTC. V usage is TRBV7-7 and J usage is TRBJ2-7; unclear D gene. Looked up from germline, CDR1 is SSHAT and CDR2 is FNYEAQ (reference sequence). The CDR3 is made up of 13 amino acids. The whole variable domain, remainder taken from reference TRBV7-7 and TRBJ2-7, is GAGVSQSPRYKVTKRGQDVTLRCDPISSHATLYWYQQALGQGPEFLTYFNYEAQPDKSGLPSDRFSAERPEGSISTLTIQRTEQRDSAMYRCASSLAGSYEQYFGPGTRLTVT.

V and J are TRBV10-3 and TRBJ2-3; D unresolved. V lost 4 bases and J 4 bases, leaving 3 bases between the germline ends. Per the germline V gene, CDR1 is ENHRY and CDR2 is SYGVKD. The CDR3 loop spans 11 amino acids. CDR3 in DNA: TGTGCCATCAGTGCGGCAGATACGCAGTATTTT. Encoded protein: CAISAADTQYF.

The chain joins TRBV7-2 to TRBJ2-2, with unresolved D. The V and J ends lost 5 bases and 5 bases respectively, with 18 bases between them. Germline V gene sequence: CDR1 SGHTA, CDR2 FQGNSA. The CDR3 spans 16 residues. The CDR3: CASSLSTNLWTGELFF. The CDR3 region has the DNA TGTGCCAGCAGCCTGTCCACAAATTTATGGACCGGGGAGCTGTTTTTT.

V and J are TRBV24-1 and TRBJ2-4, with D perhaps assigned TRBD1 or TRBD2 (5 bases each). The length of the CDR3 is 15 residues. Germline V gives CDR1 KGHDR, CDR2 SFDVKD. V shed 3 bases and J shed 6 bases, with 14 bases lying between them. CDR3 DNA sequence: TGTGCCACCAGTGATCCCTGGAAGGGGAGAAACATTCAGTACTTC. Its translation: CATSDPWKGRNIQYF.

Here the CDR3 DNA reads TGTGCCAGCAGCCCCGCCCCGGACAGGGACTATGGCTACACCTTC. Amino acids: CASSPAPDRDYGYTF. The chain recombines TRBV7-6 with TRBJ1-2; 8 bases are a match to TRBD1. This CDR3 is built from 15 residues. The trim removed 5 bases at V and 3 bases at J, leaving 8 bases unmatched. Germline V gene data show CDR1 as SGHVS and CDR2 as FNYEAQ.

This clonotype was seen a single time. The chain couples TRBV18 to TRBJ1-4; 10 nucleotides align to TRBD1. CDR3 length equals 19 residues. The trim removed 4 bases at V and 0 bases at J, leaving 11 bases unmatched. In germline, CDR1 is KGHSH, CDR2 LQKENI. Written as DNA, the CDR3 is TGTGCCAGCTCACTCTTCGGGACAGGGGACCATGCAACTAATGAAAAACTGTTTTTT. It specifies CASSLFGTGDHATNEKLFF. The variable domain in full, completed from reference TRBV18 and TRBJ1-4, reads NAGVMQNPRHLVRRRGQEARLRCSPMKGHSHVYWYRQLPEEGLKFMVYLQKENIIDESGMPKERFSAEFPKEGPSILRIQQVVRGDSAAYFCASSLFGTGDHATNEKLFFGSGTQLSVL.